These 3 T cell receptor beta chains share one sample of origin, sequenced in a study of blood T cell repertoires in COVID-19. Data came from immunoSEQ multiplex PCR; TCRdb stores just in-frame clones and leaves some out. The sample has some 300,000 clones, 70% to 90% seen once; the top ten hold just under 1%. Material: PBMCs or T cells enriched from blood (not recorded which). The source is a woman aged 25 to 39 who had recovered from COVID-19.

The CDR3 region has the DNA TGTGCCAGCAGCCGGAAAAGGACTGACAATGAGCAGTTCTTC. Protein: CASSRKRTDNEQFF. This chain connects TRBV5-4 to TRBJ2-1, with D possibly TRBD2 on 5 matching bases. The V gene's germline CDR1 is SGHNT and CDR2 YYREEE (reference sequence). V shed 4 bases and J shed 5 bases, with 13 bases lying between them. The CDR3 is made up of 14 amino acids.

The chain is built from TRBV5-1 and TRBJ2-1; 11 bases map to TRBD2. Unmatched junction bases numbered 5, after V lost 2 bases and J lost 7 bases. The CDR3 totals 15 residues. Germline V gene lookup returns CDR1 SGHRS and CDR2 YFSETQ. The CDR3 here is CASSFSGRAGNEQFF. The CDR3, as DNA: TGCGCCAGCAGCTTTAGCGGGAGGGCTGGGAATGAGCAGTTCTTC.

The genes are TRBV7-3 and TRBJ2-2; 8 bases align to TRBD1. The CDR3 has 16 residues. V gave up 5 bases and J gave up 2 bases; unmatched junction bases: 7. Germline V CDR1 and CDR2: SGHTA, FQGTGA. This CDR3 reads CASSPAGTGNTGELFF. As DNA, the CDR3 is TGTGCCAGCAGCCCCGCCGGGACAGGAAACACCGGGGAGCTGTTTTTT.